Only a few counts were recorded for the clone carrying this TCR beta chain. Its antigen is currently unknown. The data derive from a study of beta chain features in type 1 diabetes. The CDR3 is 15 residues long. CDR1 and CDR2 from the germline V gene are MNHEY and SVGAGI. The V segment lost 2 bases and the J segment 6 bases; nucleotides outside the gene matches: 8. Whole-study findings and limits: A PCR bias possibly favoring shorter templates would apply equally to patients and controls.

Of the isolated RNA, all was reverse transcribed, and so the sequenced material was expressed TCRB transcripts. TCRdb keeps only in-frame clones here, not all; method: immunoSEQ multiplex PCR. The sample includes 300,000 or so clones, 7% to 9% of them seen just once. CD4+ naive, central memory, regulatory and stem cell-like memory subsets were isolated by sorting on CD45RO/CCR7/CD25/CD127/CD95/CD27. This clonotype was sampled from a woman younger than 35 in good health. The genes are TRBV6-5 and TRBJ1-1; TRBD1 aligns across 8 bases. The sample was central memory CD4+ T cells from blood. DNA of the CDR3: TGTGCCAGCAGTTACGGGACAGGAAAAGGACCTGAAGCTTTCTTT. This encodes CASSYGTGKGPEAFF.